This T cell receptor (beta chain) was identified during a study of vaccination and CD4 T cells after COVID-19. Study as a whole: It was a median 101 days after diagnosis, with a range of 35 to 161, that post-COVID samples were drawn.

On this clonotype: Antigen: not known.

The time point was: late sampling 161 to 241 days after vaccination in a few convalescent patients. Described treatment: roughly ten-day PBMC culture with coronavirus spike peptide pools or control peptides (ViraFEST assay). Under the ViraFEST approach, antigen-specific T cells were expanded with peptide pools and TCRs subsequently sequenced. Alongside around 10 IU/ml IL-2 and 7.5 to 10 ug/ml peptide pools, PBMCs were cultured at some 1.9 million per well. With the Oncomine TCR Beta short-read assay, DNA from cultured CD4+ T cells was sequenced. TCRdb re-called the PCR reads with MiXCR, one entry per CDR3 protein. This sample carries around 23,000 distinct CDR3 sequences, around 42% of them seen once, and the ten largest clones take 3.5% to 5%. Per germline, CDR1 MNHEY and CDR2 SVGEGT. Deletions cut 4 bases from V and 1 base from J, with 9 bases between. This CDR3 has 14 amino acids.

Sample: CD4+ T cells from blood, cultured in vitro, taken about 7 months after SARS-CoV-2 vaccination. The sequence came from a human donor who had recovered from COVID-19. V usage is TRBV6-2 or TRBV6-3 and J usage is TRBJ2-3; a weak D match, TRBD1 (6 bases). The CDR3 bases are TGTGCCAGCAGTTTGTGGGGGCGCACAGATACGCAGTATTTT. Amino acids: CASSLWGRTDTQYF.